The 6 T cell receptor beta chains below all came from one sample that was sequenced in a study of identical twins. TCRdb analysed the 5' RACE reads with MiXCR anew, one entry per CDR3 protein. The sample includes about 900,000 distinct CDR3 sequences, around an eighth seen only once; the top ten take around 1.6%. The same data also went into a second study, on yellow fever vaccine responses in identical twins.

Source material: PBMCs. These receptors all stem from a woman aged 18-35 years in good health.

V usage is TRBV4-2 and J usage is TRBJ2-7; D is unclear. With 0 bases removed from V and 6 bases from J, the gap between germline ends came to 9 bases. CDR1 and CDR2 from the germline V gene are LGHNA and YNFKEQ. The CDR3 totals 13 residues. CDR3 amino acids: CASSQDRSVEQYF. The CDR3 nucleotides read TGTGCCAGCAGCCAAGATAGAAGCGTCGAGCAGTACTTC.

In DNA form, the CDR3 reads TGCGCCAGCAGCCAGGGGCATGGACTAGCGCCTACCTACAATGAGCAGTTCTTC. As protein: CASSQGHGLAPTYNEQFF. The rearrangement links TRBV4-1 to TRBJ2-1, with 9 bases lining up with TRBD2. The germline V gene encodes CDR1 MGHRA and CDR2 YSYEKL. J was trimmed by 2 bases and V by 3 bases; bases with no gene match: 11. This CDR3 is built from 18 residues.

This clonotype was recorded many times. This rearrangement joins TRBV6-5 to TRBJ2-1; 13 bases map to TRBD2. Per germline, CDR1 MNHEY and CDR2 SVGAGI. Trimming removed 3 bases from V and 7 bases from J; junction bases left unmatched: 3. This CDR3 contains 15 residues. DNA for the CDR3: TGTGCCAGCAGTTATCCGGGACTAGCGGGGAATGAGCAGTTCTTC. Translation: CASSYPGLAGNEQFF.

This sequence joins TRBV5-1 and TRBJ2-6, with a possible D match to TRBD1 (5 bases). Germline loops: CDR1 SGHRS, CDR2 YFSETQ. V lost 4 bases and J lost 0, with 11 bases in between. CDR3 length: 16 amino acids. CDR3 residues: CASSRDSVSGANVLTF. DNA for the CDR3: TGCGCCAGCAGCCGAGACAGCGTCTCTGGGGCCAACGTCCTGACTTTC. Drawing the rest from reference TRBV5-1 and TRBJ2-6, the complete variable domain is KAGVTQTPRYLIKTRGQQVTLSCSPISGHRSVSWYQQTPGQGLQFLFEYFSETQRNKGNFPGRFSGRQFSNSRSEMNVSTLELGDSALYLCASSRDSVSGANVLTFGAGSRLTVL.

The chain recombines TRBV6-2 or TRBV6-3 with TRBJ2-3; 12 nucleotides line up with TRBD2. Looked up from germline, CDR1 is MNHEY and CDR2 is SVGEGT. CDR3 length equals 21 residues. J was trimmed by 1 base and V by 5 bases; bases with no gene match: 19. CDR3 bases: TGTGCCAGCAGTACCCCTTCGACTAGCGGGAGATTAGACCGGGGCACAGATACGCAGTATTTT. Translation gives CASSTPSTSGRLDRGTDTQYF.

This clonotype occurred a few times. V usage is TRBV9 and J usage is TRBJ2-5; perhaps D is TRBD1 or TRBD2 (5 bases each). This CDR3 contains 17 residues. CDR1 SGDLS and CDR2 YYNGEE come from the germline V gene. V was clipped by 0 bases and J by 1 base, with 16 bases between them. The DNA of the CDR3 is TGTGCCAGCAGCGTAGACTCAGAACGGGACCTCCAAGAGACCCAGTACTTC. This sequence encodes CASSVDSERDLQETQYF.